A selection of T cell receptor beta chains follows, all from one sample in a study of early T cells in non-severe SARS-CoV-2 infection. MiXCR, applied by TCRdb to the 5' RACE reads, yields one record per CDR3 protein. The repertoire holds some 49,000 distinct CDR3 sequences, with about 10% as singletons. Sequenced input: whole blood. The source of these receptors is an adult who was a healthcare worker with PCR-confirmed SARS-CoV-2 infection or an uninfected control (not recorded which). Both conserved end residues are part of each CDR3. Fields, in order: J gene, V gene, D gene, clone size, CDR3 DNA, CDR3 protein. The D gene is left open where the match is weak. Size tells how often a clone was seen (once, few, many) or the class of an expanded clone, and some rows leave it out.

j_gene: TRBJ1-2; v_gene: TRBV3-1; d_gene: TRBD1; abundance: many; CDR3nt: TGTGCCAGCAGCCACAAACAGGGGGCCGTTTCTAACTATGGCTACACCTTC; CDR3aa: CASSHKQGAVSNYGYTF
j_gene: TRBJ2-2; v_gene: TRBV29-1; d_gene: .; abundance: few; CDR3nt: TGCAGCGTACACGCGAACACCGGGGAGCTGTTTTTT; CDR3aa: CSVHANTGELFF
j_gene: TRBJ2-1; v_gene: TRBV3-1; d_gene: .; abundance: .; CDR3nt: TGTGCCAGCAGCCAAGTCTCGGGGGAGCAGTTCTTC; CDR3aa: CASSQVSGEQFF
j_gene: TRBJ2-4; v_gene: TRBV5-8; d_gene: TRBD1; abundance: many; CDR3nt: TGTGCCAGCAGCGGACAGGGCAACTTTCGCATTCAGTACTTC; CDR3aa: CASSGQGNFRIQYF
j_gene: TRBJ2-7; v_gene: TRBV12-5; d_gene: .; abundance: few; CDR3nt: TGTGCTAGTGGTTTGGGTTACGAGCAGTACTTC; CDR3aa: CASGLGYEQYF
j_gene: TRBJ2-5; v_gene: TRBV12-3/TRBV12-4; d_gene: .; abundance: .; CDR3nt: TGTGCCAGCAGCTCTTATTTAGGAGAGACCCAGTACTTC; CDR3aa: CASSSYLGETQYF
j_gene: TRBJ2-2; v_gene: TRBV5-1; d_gene: .; abundance: .; CDR3nt: TGCGCCAGCAGCGTAAGACAGAACTCGAACACCGGGGAGCTGTTTTTT; CDR3aa: CASSVRQNSNTGELFF
j_gene: TRBJ2-7; v_gene: TRBV6-2/TRBV6-3; d_gene: .; abundance: .; CDR3nt: TGTGCCAGCAGTTCGTCTTGGACGGCCTCCTACGAGCAGTACTTC; CDR3aa: CASSSSWTASYEQYF
j_gene: TRBJ1-1; v_gene: TRBV7-2; d_gene: .; abundance: .; CDR3nt: TGTGCCAGCAGCTTGGGGGGGACCACTGAAGCTTTCTTT; CDR3aa: CASSLGGTTEAFF
j_gene: TRBJ1-3; v_gene: TRBV29-1; d_gene: .; abundance: .; CDR3nt: TGCAGCGTTGAAGCAGACTTCTCTGGAAACACCATATATTTT; CDR3aa: CSVEADFSGNTIYF
j_gene: TRBJ1-1; v_gene: TRBV27; d_gene: .; abundance: few; CDR3nt: TGTGCCAGCAGTTTACGGCACTGGGAAGGCACTGAAGCTTTCTTT; CDR3aa: CASSLRHWEGTEAFF
j_gene: TRBJ2-2; v_gene: TRBV7-3; d_gene: .; abundance: few; CDR3nt: TGTGCCAGCAGCTTAGATTTTAGCGTCACCGGGGAGCTGTTTTTT; CDR3aa: CASSLDFSVTGELFF
j_gene: TRBJ1-2; v_gene: TRBV20-1; d_gene: TRBD1; abundance: many; CDR3nt: TGCAGTGCTAGAGCGACGGGACAGGGATACGGCTACACCTTC; CDR3aa: CSARATGQGYGYTF
j_gene: TRBJ1-2; v_gene: TRBV20-1; d_gene: TRBD1; abundance: .; CDR3nt: TGCAGTGCCACAGGGGTGTATGGGGGAACCTATGGCTACACCTTC; CDR3aa: CSATGVYGGTYGYTF
j_gene: TRBJ1-2; v_gene: TRBV18; d_gene: .; abundance: many; CDR3nt: TGTGCCAGCTCACTTGACAGCTCGTATGGCTACACCTTC; CDR3aa: CASSLDSSYGYTF
j_gene: TRBJ2-7; v_gene: TRBV12-2; d_gene: .; abundance: .; CDR3nt: TGTGCAAGTCGCTATGGACAGGTGCGCGAGCAGTACTTC; CDR3aa: CASRYGQVREQYF
j_gene: TRBJ1-2; v_gene: TRBV5-1; d_gene: .; abundance: .; CDR3nt: TGCGCCAGCGGTGACAGTCTGGGCGGCTACACCTTC; CDR3aa: CASGDSLGGYTF
j_gene: TRBJ2-4; v_gene: TRBV5-1; d_gene: .; abundance: many; CDR3nt: TGCGCCAGCAGCCCCCAATCGACAGGTGCAAACATTCAGTACTTC; CDR3aa: CASSPQSTGANIQYF
j_gene: TRBJ2-7; v_gene: TRBV2; d_gene: TRBD2; abundance: .; CDR3nt: TGTGCCAGCAGTGCCCGGACTAGCGGCTACGAGCAGTACTTC; CDR3aa: CASSARTSGYEQYF
j_gene: TRBJ2-7; v_gene: TRBV19; d_gene: .; abundance: .; CDR3nt: TGTGCCAGTAGTACAAACCGGGACCACGAGCAGTACTTC; CDR3aa: CASSTNRDHEQYF
j_gene: TRBJ2-3; v_gene: TRBV3-1; d_gene: .; abundance: many; CDR3nt: TGTGCCAGCAGCCAACGCGGTACGCAGTATTTT; CDR3aa: CASSQRGTQYF
j_gene: TRBJ2-3; v_gene: TRBV7-9; d_gene: .; abundance: medium-sized; CDR3nt: TGTGCCAACAGTCAGTCGCCGCCCCACACAGATACGCAGTATTTT; CDR3aa: CANSQSPPHTDTQYF
j_gene: TRBJ2-1; v_gene: TRBV24-1; d_gene: TRBD1; abundance: many; CDR3nt: TGTGCCACCAGTTCTGACAGGGGACCCACCCCACAGTTCTTC; CDR3aa: CATSSDRGPTPQFF
j_gene: TRBJ2-5; v_gene: TRBV7-9; d_gene: TRBD2; abundance: many; CDR3nt: TGTGCCAGCAGCTTAGGCGGGAGCGGCGAGACCCAGTACTTC; CDR3aa: CASSLGGSGETQYF
j_gene: TRBJ2-3; v_gene: TRBV29-1; d_gene: .; abundance: many; CDR3nt: TGCAGCGTTGGAGGGAAGACAGATACGCAGTATTTT; CDR3aa: CSVGGKTDTQYF
j_gene: TRBJ2-5; v_gene: TRBV7-2; d_gene: TRBD1; abundance: few; CDR3nt: TGTGCCAGCAGCCTCCTTGGGACAGGGGCGACCCAGTACTTC; CDR3aa: CASSLLGTGATQYF
j_gene: TRBJ2-5; v_gene: TRBV5-4; d_gene: TRBD2; abundance: many; CDR3nt: TGTGCCAGCCGACGCCGGGGCAGCGGGACTAGCGGGAGATTGGAGACCCAGTACTTC; CDR3aa: CASRRRGSGTSGRLETQYF
j_gene: TRBJ2-7; v_gene: TRBV27; d_gene: TRBD2; abundance: many; CDR3nt: TGTGCCAGCCCGGGACTAGGAGGTACCTACGAGCAGTACTTC; CDR3aa: CASPGLGGTYEQYF
j_gene: TRBJ1-1; v_gene: TRBV7-2; d_gene: .; abundance: few; CDR3nt: TGTGCCAGCAGCAGGGAGGAGGCCACTGAAGCTTTCTTT; CDR3aa: CASSREEATEAFF
j_gene: TRBJ1-1; v_gene: TRBV10-3; d_gene: TRBD1; abundance: .; CDR3nt: TGTGCCATCGACAGGGGGCTTTTGGCTTTCTTT; CDR3aa: CAIDRGLLAFF
j_gene: TRBJ1-5; v_gene: TRBV6-6; d_gene: TRBD1; abundance: few; CDR3nt: TGTGCCAGCAGTTCTTTACAGGGGAACCAGCCCCAGCATTTT; CDR3aa: CASSSLQGNQPQHF
j_gene: TRBJ2-3; v_gene: TRBV29-1; d_gene: TRBD1; abundance: .; CDR3nt: TGCAGCGTTCGGACAGGGAGCATAGATACGCAGTATTTT; CDR3aa: CSVRTGSIDTQYF
j_gene: TRBJ1-2; v_gene: TRBV29-1; d_gene: .; abundance: .; CDR3nt: TGCAGCGTTGCGACTTGGGGCTACACCTTC; CDR3aa: CSVATWGYTF
j_gene: TRBJ2-7; v_gene: TRBV7-6; d_gene: TRBD2; abundance: .; CDR3nt: TGTGCCAGCAGCTTAGTGCCTAGCGGGGCTAGCTCCTACGAGCAGTACTTC; CDR3aa: CASSLVPSGASSYEQYF
j_gene: TRBJ1-6; v_gene: TRBV20-1; d_gene: .; abundance: .; CDR3nt: TGCAGTGCTAGAGATTGGGGGTCAGTGGGGAATTCACCCCTCCACTTT; CDR3aa: CSARDWGSVGNSPLHF
j_gene: TRBJ1-6; v_gene: TRBV6-1; d_gene: TRBD1; abundance: many; CDR3nt: TGTGCCAGCAGTGTGGGACAGAAGAATTCACCCCTCCACTTT; CDR3aa: CASSVGQKNSPLHF
j_gene: TRBJ2-1; v_gene: TRBV4-3; d_gene: TRBD1; abundance: few; CDR3nt: TGCGCCAGCAGCCAAGACATTGGGGACAGGCGCTCCTACAATGAGCAGTTCTTC; CDR3aa: CASSQDIGDRRSYNEQFF
j_gene: TRBJ2-7; v_gene: TRBV3-1; d_gene: .; abundance: .; CDR3nt: TGTGCCAGCAGCCAAGACCTAGCATCCGACTACGAGCAGTACTTC; CDR3aa: CASSQDLASDYEQYF
j_gene: TRBJ2-1; v_gene: TRBV10-1; d_gene: TRBD2; abundance: many; CDR3nt: TGCGCCAGCAGTGACCCCGGACTAGCGGGGGATAATGAGCAGTTCTTC; CDR3aa: CASSDPGLAGDNEQFF
j_gene: TRBJ2-3; v_gene: TRBV6-5; d_gene: .; abundance: .; CDR3nt: TGTGCCAGCAGTTTTTCCGCTACTAGCACAGATACGCAGTATTTT; CDR3aa: CASSFSATSTDTQYF
j_gene: TRBJ2-1; v_gene: TRBV27; d_gene: TRBD2; abundance: few; CDR3nt: TGTGCCAGCAGTTTTACGTGGGAGGGGTACAATGAGCAGTTCTTC; CDR3aa: CASSFTWEGYNEQFF
j_gene: TRBJ2-3; v_gene: TRBV20-1; d_gene: .; abundance: .; CDR3nt: TGCAGTGCTAGGACTAGTTCATTCGGGGATACGCAGTATTTT; CDR3aa: CSARTSSFGDTQYF
j_gene: TRBJ2-7; v_gene: TRBV7-9; d_gene: TRBD1; abundance: many; CDR3nt: TGTGCCAGCAGCCCGATCACCGGGACAGGCTCCTACGAGCAGTACTTC; CDR3aa: CASSPITGTGSYEQYF
j_gene: TRBJ1-2; v_gene: TRBV28; d_gene: .; abundance: .; CDR3nt: TGTGCCAGCAGTTTGCGCAGGGACGACAACTATGGCTACACCTTC; CDR3aa: CASSLRRDDNYGYTF
j_gene: TRBJ2-3; v_gene: TRBV7-8; d_gene: TRBD1; abundance: many; CDR3nt: TGTGCCAGCAGCTTACAGACAGGGGGGACAGATACGCAGTATTTT; CDR3aa: CASSLQTGGTDTQYF
j_gene: TRBJ1-1; v_gene: TRBV21-1; d_gene: .; abundance: few; CDR3nt: TGTGCCAGCAGCAGGGGACAGGGGAGGGCTGAAGCTTTCTTT; CDR3aa: CASSRGQGRAEAFF
j_gene: TRBJ1-1; v_gene: TRBV5-1; d_gene: TRBD1; abundance: many; CDR3nt: TGCGCCAGCAGCACGGGACAGGGAAAGGCTGAAGCTTTCTTT; CDR3aa: CASSTGQGKAEAFF
j_gene: TRBJ1-1; v_gene: TRBV7-2; d_gene: .; abundance: many; CDR3nt: TGTGCCAGCAGCCCATCCGGACAGATCACTGAAGCTTTCTTT; CDR3aa: CASSPSGQITEAFF
j_gene: TRBJ2-1; v_gene: TRBV19; d_gene: .; abundance: few; CDR3nt: TGTGCCAGTAGTATGGATCGGAGCTCCTACAATGAGCAGTTCTTC; CDR3aa: CASSMDRSSYNEQFF
j_gene: TRBJ2-1; v_gene: TRBV5-5; d_gene: TRBD2; abundance: .; CDR3nt: TGTGCCAGCAGCTTGGGGGGACTAGCGGAAAACAATGAGCAGTTCTTC; CDR3aa: CASSLGGLAENNEQFF
j_gene: TRBJ2-7; v_gene: TRBV7-6; d_gene: .; abundance: many; CDR3nt: TGTGCCAGCAGCTTTTCGACAGGCACCTACGAGCAGTACTTC; CDR3aa: CASSFSTGTYEQYF
j_gene: TRBJ2-2; v_gene: TRBV6-5; d_gene: .; abundance: .; CDR3nt: TGTGCCACCCTCCGGGGACTTAACACCGGGGAGCTGTTTTTT; CDR3aa: CATLRGLNTGELFF
j_gene: TRBJ1-6; v_gene: TRBV28; d_gene: TRBD1; abundance: few; CDR3nt: TGTGCCAGCAGTTTATCGGACAGGGGGACCCTCCACTTT; CDR3aa: CASSLSDRGTLHF
j_gene: TRBJ2-7; v_gene: TRBV28; d_gene: .; abundance: many; CDR3nt: TGTGCCAGCGGGGTTATTCGCGAGCAGTACTTC; CDR3aa: CASGVIREQYF
j_gene: TRBJ2-3; v_gene: TRBV29-1; d_gene: .; abundance: few; CDR3nt: TGCAGCGTTGATGGTGGGAGGAGCACAGATACGCAGTATTTT; CDR3aa: CSVDGGRSTDTQYF
j_gene: TRBJ2-1; v_gene: TRBV7-9; d_gene: .; abundance: few; CDR3nt: TGTGCCAGCAGCTTAAATAGGGGGGCGGAGCAGTTCTTC; CDR3aa: CASSLNRGAEQFF
j_gene: TRBJ1-1; v_gene: TRBV29-1; d_gene: .; abundance: .; CDR3nt: TGCAGCGTTGAAGTACTAGAGAGGCTTAACACTGAAGCTTTCTTT; CDR3aa: CSVEVLERLNTEAFF
j_gene: TRBJ2-6; v_gene: TRBV29-1; d_gene: .; abundance: many; CDR3nt: TGCAGCGCTCAAGGGGGCTCTGGGGCCAACGTCCTGACTTTC; CDR3aa: CSAQGGSGANVLTF
j_gene: TRBJ2-5; v_gene: TRBV5-5; d_gene: .; abundance: few; CDR3nt: TGTGCCAGCAGCCACAGAGGGGAATGGGAGACCCAGTACTTC; CDR3aa: CASSHRGEWETQYF